This T cell receptor beta chain was documented in a study of glioma-infiltrating T cells. General observations from the study: Above-expected tissue-blood divergence occurred in all gliomas, most in low-grade ones.

Amplification of TCR alpha and beta CDR3 regions from RNA used iRepertoire nested multiplex PCR. One-step reverse transcription and amplification started from approximately 100-400 ng of tissue mRNA or PBMC total RNA. TCRdb reprocessed the multiplex PCR reads with MiXCR, giving one entry per CDR3 protein. The sample holds around 100,000 distinct CDR3 sequences, around 29% seen once. CDR1 and CDR2 (germline): SGHTA, FQGNSA. The V and J ends lost 7 bases and 3 bases respectively, with 16 bases between them. The CDR3 runs 14 residues. For this clonotype: Antigen unknown. Just one base apart from a much larger clone, this may be a read error.

The V gene is TRBV7-2, the J gene TRBJ2-7, with D unclear. Specimen: glioma tissue, nonneoplastic brain tissue, or PBMCs (not recorded which). The TCR comes from a human donor with low-grade glioma or glioblastoma, undergoing nonglioma brain surgery, or in good health (not recorded which). The CDR3 loop is CASTRNRDNYEQYF. The DNA for the CDR3 is TGTGCCAGCACGCGGAATAGAGACAACTACGAGCAGTACTTC.